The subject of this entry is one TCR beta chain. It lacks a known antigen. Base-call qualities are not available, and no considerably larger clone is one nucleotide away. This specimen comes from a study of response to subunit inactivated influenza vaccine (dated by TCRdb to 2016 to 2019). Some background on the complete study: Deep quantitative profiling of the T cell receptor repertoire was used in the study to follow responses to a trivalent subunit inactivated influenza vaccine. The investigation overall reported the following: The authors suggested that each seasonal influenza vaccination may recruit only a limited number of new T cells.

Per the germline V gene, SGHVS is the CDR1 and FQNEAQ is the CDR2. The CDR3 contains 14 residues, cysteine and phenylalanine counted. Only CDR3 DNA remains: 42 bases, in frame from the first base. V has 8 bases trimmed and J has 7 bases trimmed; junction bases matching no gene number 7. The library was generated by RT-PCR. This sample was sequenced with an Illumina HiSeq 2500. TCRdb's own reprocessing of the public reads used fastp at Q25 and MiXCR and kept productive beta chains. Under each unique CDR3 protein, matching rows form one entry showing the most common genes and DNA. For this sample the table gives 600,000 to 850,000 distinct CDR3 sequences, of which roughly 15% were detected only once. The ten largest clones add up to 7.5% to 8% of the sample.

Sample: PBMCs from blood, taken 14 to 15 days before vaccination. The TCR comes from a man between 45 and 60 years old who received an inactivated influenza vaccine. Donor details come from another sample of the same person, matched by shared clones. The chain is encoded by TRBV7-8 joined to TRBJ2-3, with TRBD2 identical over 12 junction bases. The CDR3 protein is CASLGLAGPNTQYF. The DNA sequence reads TGTGCCAGCTTAGGACTAGCGGGGCCGAATACGCAGTATTTT.